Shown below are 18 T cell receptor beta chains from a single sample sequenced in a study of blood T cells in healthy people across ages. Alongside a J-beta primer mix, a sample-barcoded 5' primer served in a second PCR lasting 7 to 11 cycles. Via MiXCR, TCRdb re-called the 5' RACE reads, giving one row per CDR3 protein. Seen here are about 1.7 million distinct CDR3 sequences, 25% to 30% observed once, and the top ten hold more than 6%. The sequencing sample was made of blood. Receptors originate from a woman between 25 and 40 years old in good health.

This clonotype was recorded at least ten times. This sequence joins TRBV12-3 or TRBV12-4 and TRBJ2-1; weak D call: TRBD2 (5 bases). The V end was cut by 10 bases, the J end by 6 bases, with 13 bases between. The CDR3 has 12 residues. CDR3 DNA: TGTGCCACCGGGGAGACCACCAATGAGCAGTTCTTC. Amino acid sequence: CATGETTNEQFF.

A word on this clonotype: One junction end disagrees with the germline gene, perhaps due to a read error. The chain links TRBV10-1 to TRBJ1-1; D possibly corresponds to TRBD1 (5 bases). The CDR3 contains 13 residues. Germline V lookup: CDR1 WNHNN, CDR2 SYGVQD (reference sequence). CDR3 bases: TGCGCCGGCAGTGAGTCTCGACAGCAGGTAGCTTTCTTT. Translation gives CAGSESRQQVAFF.

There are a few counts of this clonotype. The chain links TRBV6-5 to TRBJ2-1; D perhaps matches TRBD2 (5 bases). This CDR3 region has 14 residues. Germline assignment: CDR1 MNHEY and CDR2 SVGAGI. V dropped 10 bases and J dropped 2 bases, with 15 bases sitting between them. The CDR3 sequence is CATTPAGTYNEQFF. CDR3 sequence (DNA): TGTGCCACAACCCCGGCCGGGACCTACAATGAGCAGTTCTTC.

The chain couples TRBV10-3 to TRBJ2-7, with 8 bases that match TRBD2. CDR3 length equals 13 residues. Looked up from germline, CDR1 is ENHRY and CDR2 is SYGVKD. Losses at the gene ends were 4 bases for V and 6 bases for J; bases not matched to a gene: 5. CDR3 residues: CAISGRAGAEQYF. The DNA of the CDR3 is TGTGCCATCAGTGGTCGAGCGGGGGCCGAGCAGTACTTC.

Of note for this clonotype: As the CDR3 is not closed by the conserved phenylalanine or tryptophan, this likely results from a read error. The CDR3 DNA follows: TGTGCCAGCAGCCTCGGGACAGGGGGCTCCTACGAGCAGTACCTC. It translates to CASSLGTGGSYEQYL. The chain joins TRBV3-1 to TRBJ2-7, with 11 bases fitting TRBD1. CDR3 length: 15 residues. The V segment lost 4 bases and the J segment 0 bases; nucleotides outside the gene matches: 2. Germline values: CDR1 LGHDT, CDR2 YNNKEL (reference sequence).

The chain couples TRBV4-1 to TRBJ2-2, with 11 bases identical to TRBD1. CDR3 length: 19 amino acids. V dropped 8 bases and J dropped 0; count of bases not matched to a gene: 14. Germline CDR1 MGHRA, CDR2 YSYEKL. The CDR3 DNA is TGCGCCAGCCGCCCTAGGCAGGGACAGGGGGTTCCGAACACCGGGGAGCTGTTTTTT. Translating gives CASRPRQGQGVPNTGELFF.

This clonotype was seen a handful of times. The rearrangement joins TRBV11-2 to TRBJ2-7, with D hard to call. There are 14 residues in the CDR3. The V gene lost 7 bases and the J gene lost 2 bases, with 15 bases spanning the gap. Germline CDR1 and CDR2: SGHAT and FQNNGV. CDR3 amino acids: CASTPTVPTYEQYF. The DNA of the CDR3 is TGTGCCAGCACCCCGACCGTACCTACCTACGAGCAGTACTTC. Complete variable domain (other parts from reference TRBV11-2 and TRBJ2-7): EAGVAQSPRYKIIEKRQSVAFWCNPISGHATLYWYQQILGQGPKLLIQFQNNGVVDDSQLPKDRFSAERLKGVDSTLKIQPAKLEDSAVYLCASTPTVPTYEQYFGPGTRLTVT.

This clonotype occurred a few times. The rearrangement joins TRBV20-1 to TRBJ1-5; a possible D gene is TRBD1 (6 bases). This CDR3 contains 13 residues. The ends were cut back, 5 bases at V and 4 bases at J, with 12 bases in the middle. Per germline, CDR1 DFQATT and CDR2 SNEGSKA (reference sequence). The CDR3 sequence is CSAEQGGNQPQHF. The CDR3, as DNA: TGCAGTGCTGAACAGGGTGGGAATCAGCCCCAGCATTTT.

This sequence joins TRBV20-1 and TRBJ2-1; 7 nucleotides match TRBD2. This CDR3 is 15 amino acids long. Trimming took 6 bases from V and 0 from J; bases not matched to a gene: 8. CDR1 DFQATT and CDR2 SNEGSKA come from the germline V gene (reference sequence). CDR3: CSAEGRASSYNEQFF. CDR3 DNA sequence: TGCAGTGCGGAAGGGAGGGCCAGCTCCTACAATGAGCAGTTCTTC.

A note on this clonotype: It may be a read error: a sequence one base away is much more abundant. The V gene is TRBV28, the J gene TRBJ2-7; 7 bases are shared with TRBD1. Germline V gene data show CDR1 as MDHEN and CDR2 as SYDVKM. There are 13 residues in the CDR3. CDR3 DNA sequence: TGTGTCAGCAAAGGGACAGCTTTCTACGAGCAGTACTTC. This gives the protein CVSKGTAFYEQYF.

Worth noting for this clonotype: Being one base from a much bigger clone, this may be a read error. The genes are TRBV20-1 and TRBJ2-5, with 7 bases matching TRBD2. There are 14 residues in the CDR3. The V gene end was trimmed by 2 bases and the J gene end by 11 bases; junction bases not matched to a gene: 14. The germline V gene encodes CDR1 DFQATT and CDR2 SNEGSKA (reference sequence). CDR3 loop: CSARQTGGRLEQYF. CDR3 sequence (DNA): TGCAGTGCTAGACAGACTGGCGGGAGACTTGAGCAGTACTTC.

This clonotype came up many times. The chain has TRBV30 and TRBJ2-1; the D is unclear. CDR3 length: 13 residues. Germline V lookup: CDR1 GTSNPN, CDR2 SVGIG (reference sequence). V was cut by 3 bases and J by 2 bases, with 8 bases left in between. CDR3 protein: CAWSAAAYNEQFF. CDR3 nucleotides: TGTGCCTGGAGCGCGGCGGCCTACAATGAGCAGTTCTTC.

CDR3 coding DNA: TGTGCCAGCAGCCGACTACAGGGGGGCCCACTTGAAGCTTTCTTT. Protein sequence: CASSRLQGGPLEAFF. The V and J genes are TRBV6-5 and TRBJ1-1; 8 nucleotides agree with TRBD1. With 6 bases clipped from V and 7 bases from J, the junction kept 13 bases outside the gene matches. This CDR3 has 15 amino acids. The germline gives CDR1 MNHEY, CDR2 SVGAGI.

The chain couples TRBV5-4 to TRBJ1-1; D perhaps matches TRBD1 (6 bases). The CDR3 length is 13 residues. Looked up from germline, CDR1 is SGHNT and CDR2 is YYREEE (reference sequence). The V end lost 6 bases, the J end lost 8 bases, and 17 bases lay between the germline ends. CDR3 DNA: TGTGCCAGCACCATAAACGGGGGGCGGGAAGCTTTCTTT. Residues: CASTINGGREAFF.

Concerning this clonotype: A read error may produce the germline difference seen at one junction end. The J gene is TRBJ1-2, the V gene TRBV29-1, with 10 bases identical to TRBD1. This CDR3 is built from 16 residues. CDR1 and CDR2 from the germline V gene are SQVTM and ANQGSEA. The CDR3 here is CSAAGTGDGLGYSYTF. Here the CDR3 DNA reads TGCAGCGCTGCCGGGACAGGGGATGGTTTAGGCTATAGCTACACCTTC.

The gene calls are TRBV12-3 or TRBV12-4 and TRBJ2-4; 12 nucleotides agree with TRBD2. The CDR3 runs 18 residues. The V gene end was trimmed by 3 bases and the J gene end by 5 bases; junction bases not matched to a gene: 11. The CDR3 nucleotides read TGTGCCAGCAGTTTCTCCCTAGGACTAGCGGGGCTTCAAAACATTCAGTACTTC. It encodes CASSFSLGLAGLQNIQYF.

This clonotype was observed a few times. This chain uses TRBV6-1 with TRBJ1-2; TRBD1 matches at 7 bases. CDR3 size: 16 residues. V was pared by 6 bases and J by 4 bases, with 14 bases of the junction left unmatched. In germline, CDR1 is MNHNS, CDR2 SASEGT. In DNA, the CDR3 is TGTGCCAGCAGAGAAAACTTTGGACAGGCCTTCTATGGCTACACCTTC. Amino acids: CASRENFGQAFYGYTF.

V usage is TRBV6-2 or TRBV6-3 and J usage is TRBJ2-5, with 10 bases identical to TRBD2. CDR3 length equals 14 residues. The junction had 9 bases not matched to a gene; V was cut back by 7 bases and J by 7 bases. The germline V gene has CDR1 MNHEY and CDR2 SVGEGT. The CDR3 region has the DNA TGTGCCAGCAAGCAGCGGGAGGGCCCCCGGACCCAGTACTTC. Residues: CASKQREGPRTQYF.